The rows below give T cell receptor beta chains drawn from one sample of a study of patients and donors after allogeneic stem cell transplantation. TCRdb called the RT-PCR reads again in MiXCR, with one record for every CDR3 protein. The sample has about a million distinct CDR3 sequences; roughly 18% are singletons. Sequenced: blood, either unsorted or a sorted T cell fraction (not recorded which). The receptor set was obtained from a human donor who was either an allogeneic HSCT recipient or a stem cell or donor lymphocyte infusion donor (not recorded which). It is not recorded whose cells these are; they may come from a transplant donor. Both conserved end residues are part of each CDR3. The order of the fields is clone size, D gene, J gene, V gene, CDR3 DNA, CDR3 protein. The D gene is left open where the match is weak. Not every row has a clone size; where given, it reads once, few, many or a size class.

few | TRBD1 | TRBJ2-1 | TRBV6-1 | TGTGCCAGCAGAAGACAGGGGGACTACAATGAGCAGTTCTTC | CASRRQGDYNEQFF
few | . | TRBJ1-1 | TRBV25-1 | TGTGCCAGCACCCACGGGCCCATGGGAGCTTTCTTT | CASTHGPMGAFF
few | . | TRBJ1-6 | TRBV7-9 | TGTGCCAGCAGCTTGGAGGGAAACGATTCACCCCTCCACTTT | CASSLEGNDSPLHF
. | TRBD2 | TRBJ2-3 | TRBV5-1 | TGCGCCAGCAGCTTGTTGCCTAGCGGAGGGGGCACAGATACGCAGTATTTT | CASSLLPSGGGTDTQYF
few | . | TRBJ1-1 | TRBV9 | TGTGCCAGCAGCCCCCGGGGGGCCCTGAGGAACACTGAAGCTTTCTTT | CASSPRGALRNTEAFF
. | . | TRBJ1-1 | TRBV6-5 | TGTGCCAGCAGTTCCCCCGGGGCACTGAACACTGAAGCTTTCTTT | CASSSPGALNTEAFF
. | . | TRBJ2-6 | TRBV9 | TGTGCCAGCAGCGCCTTACAGGGCTCTGGGGCCAACGTCCTGACTTTC | CASSALQGSGANVLTF
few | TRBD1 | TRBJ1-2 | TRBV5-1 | TGCGCCAGCAGCGACCAGGGGGGGTCCCCTAACTATGGCTACACCTTC | CASSDQGGSPNYGYTF
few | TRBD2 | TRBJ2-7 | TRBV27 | TGTGCCAGCAGCCCCATTACCGGGACTAGCGCCTACGAGCAGTACTTC | CASSPITGTSAYEQYF
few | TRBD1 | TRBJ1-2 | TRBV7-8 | TGTGCCAGCAGCTTAGTATTTTCAGGGGGGCACGGCTACACCTTC | CASSLVFSGGHGYTF
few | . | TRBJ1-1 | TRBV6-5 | TGTGCCAGCAGTTACGGACACCCGAACACTGGAGCTTTCTTT | CASSYGHPNTGAFF
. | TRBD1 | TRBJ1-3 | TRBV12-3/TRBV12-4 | TGTGCCAGCAGTTTCCGGGACAGGTTTTCCTCTGGAAACACCATATATTTT | CASSFRDRFSSGNTIYF
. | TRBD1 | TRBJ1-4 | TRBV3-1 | TGTGCCAGCAGCCCCCGGGACAGGCGAATGTTTTTT | CASSPRDRRMFF
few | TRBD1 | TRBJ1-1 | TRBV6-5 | TGTGCCAGCAGTTACTCACAGGGGTTAGGAGCTGAAGCTTTCTTT | CASSYSQGLGAEAFF
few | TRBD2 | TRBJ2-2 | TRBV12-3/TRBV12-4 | TGTGCCAGCAGTTCCCTTCGGGTAGCGGGGGGCCCGAGGACCGGGGAGCTGTTTTTT | CASSSLRVAGGPRTGELFF
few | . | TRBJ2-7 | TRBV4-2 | TGTGCCAGCAGCCAAGGGCGGCAGCCCACCTACGAGCAGTACTTC | CASSQGRQPTYEQYF
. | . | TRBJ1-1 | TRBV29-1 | TGCAGCGTCGTAACTAGGGGGAACACTGAAGCTTTCTTT | CSVVTRGNTEAFF
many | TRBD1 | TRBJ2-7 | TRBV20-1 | TGCAGTGCGGACAGGGGGAACTCCTACGAGCAGTACTTC | CSADRGNSYEQYF
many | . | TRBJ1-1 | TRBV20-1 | TGCAGTGCTAGCCCAGACAGCTATCTTGAAGCTTTCTTT | CSASPDSYLEAFF
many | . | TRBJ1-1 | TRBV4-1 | TGCGCCAGCAGCCTAGTCCTAGTAACTGAAGCTTTCTTT | CASSLVLVTEAFF
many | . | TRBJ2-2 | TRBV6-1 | TGTGCCAGCAGTCGCAGGGAGACGAACACCGGGGAGCTGTTTTTT | CASSRRETNTGELFF
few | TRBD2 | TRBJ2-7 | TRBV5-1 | TGCGCCAGCAGCTTGACTAGCGGGGGGGTCGAGCAGTACTTC | CASSLTSGGVEQYF
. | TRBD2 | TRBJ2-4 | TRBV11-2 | TGTGCCAGCAGCTTACAACCGGGACTAGCCTCGGAGAAAGCCAAAAACATTCAGTACTTC | CASSLQPGLASEKAKNIQYF
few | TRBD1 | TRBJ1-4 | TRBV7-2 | TGTGCCAGCAGCTTAGAGATGACAGGGTTTTTGGAGGAAAAACTGTTTTTT | CASSLEMTGFLEEKLFF
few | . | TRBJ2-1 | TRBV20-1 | TGCAGTGCTAGACCTAAGGCCGACTTGGTTACCTACAATGAGCAGTTCTTC | CSARPKADLVTYNEQFF